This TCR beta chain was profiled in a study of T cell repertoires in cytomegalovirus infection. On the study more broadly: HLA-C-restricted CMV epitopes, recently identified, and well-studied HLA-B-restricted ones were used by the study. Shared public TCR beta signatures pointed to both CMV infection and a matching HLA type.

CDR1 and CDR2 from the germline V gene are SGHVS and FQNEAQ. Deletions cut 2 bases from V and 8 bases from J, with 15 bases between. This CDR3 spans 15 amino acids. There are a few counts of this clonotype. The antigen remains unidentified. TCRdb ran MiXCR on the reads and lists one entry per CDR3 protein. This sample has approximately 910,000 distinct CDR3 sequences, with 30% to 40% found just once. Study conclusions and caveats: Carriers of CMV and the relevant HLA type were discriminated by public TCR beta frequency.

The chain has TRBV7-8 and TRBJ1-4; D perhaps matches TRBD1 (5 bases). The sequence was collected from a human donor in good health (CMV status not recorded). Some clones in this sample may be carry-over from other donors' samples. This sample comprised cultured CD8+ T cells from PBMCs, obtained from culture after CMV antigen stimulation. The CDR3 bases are TGTGCCAGCAGCTTACATGGGGGGGTGCGAGAAAAACTGTTTTTT. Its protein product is CASSLHGGVREKLFF.